The T cell receptor (beta chain) under discussion was sequenced for a study of blood T cell repertoires in COVID-19. Study background: The origin of the acute and convalescent COVID-19 samples was the United States, Italy and Spain. Sample material is recorded as cDNA or gDNA derived from T cells, B-cell-depleted T cells, or PBMCs.

This CDR3 region has 15 residues. Looked up from germline, CDR1 is PRHDT and CDR2 is FYEKMQ (reference sequence). The V end was cut by 11 bases, the J end by 1 base, with 19 bases between. Per the authors' pipeline: Estimated nucleated cell counts came from reference gene primer amplification. TCRdb's table, derived via immunoSEQ multiplex PCR, lists solely in-frame clones and lacks some. The V and J calls and clone size are taken from that table; D and trimming were inferred from the DNA. The table lists 80,000 to 100,000 clones, approximately 80% of them singletons, with about 9.4% in the top ten. This sequence was found in a woman in her 70s with acute or convalescent COVID-19. Sequenced input: peripheral blood. The chain links TRBV13 to TRBJ2-3, with D hard to call. CDR3: CAGAKKTFGTDTQYF. CDR3 DNA sequence: TGTGCCGGAGCAAAGAAGACTTTTGGCACAGATACGCAGTATTTT.